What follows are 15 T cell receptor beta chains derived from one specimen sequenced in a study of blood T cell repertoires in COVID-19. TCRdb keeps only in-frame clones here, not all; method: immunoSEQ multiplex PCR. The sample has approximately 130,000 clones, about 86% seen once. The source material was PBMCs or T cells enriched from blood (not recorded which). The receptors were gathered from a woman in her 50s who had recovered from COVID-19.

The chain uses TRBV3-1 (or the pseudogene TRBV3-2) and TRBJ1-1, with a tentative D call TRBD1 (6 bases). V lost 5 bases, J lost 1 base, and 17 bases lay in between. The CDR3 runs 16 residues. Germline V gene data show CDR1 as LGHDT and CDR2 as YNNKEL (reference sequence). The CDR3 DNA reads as TGTGCCAGCAGCGGGAGGGGCAGGGGACCGAACACTGAAGCTTTCTTT. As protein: CASSGRGRGPNTEAFF.

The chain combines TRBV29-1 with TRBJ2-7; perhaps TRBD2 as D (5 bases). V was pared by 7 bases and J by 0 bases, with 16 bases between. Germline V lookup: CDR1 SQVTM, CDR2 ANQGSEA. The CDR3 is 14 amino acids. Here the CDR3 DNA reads TGCAGCGGTATGACGGACTCAAGCTCCTACGAGCAGTACTTC. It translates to CSGMTDSSSYEQYF.

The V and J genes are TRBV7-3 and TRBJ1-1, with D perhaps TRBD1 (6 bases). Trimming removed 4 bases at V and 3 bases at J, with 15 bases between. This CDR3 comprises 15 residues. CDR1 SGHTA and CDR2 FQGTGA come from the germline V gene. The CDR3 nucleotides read TGTGCCAGCAGCTCCCGACAGGTATTTGACACTGAAGCTTTCTTT. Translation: CASSSRQVFDTEAFF.

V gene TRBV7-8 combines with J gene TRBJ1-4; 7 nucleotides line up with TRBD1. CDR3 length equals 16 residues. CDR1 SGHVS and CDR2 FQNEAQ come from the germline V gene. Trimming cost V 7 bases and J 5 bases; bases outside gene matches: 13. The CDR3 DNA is TGTGCCAGCACCTTGAAAGACAGGGCTCTGAATGAAAAACTGTTTTTT. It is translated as CASTLKDRALNEKLFF.

Here the CDR3 reads CASSEGAGKPYNSPLHF. The CDR3 DNA is TGTGCCAGCAGTGAAGGGGCAGGGAAACCCTATAATTCACCCCTCCACTTT. This rearrangement joins TRBV6-1 to TRBJ1-6; TRBD1 might be the D (5 bases). Between the trimmed V and J ends, which lost 1 base and 2 bases, there was a span of 12 bases. This CDR3 is built from 17 residues. The germline gives CDR1 MNHNS, CDR2 SASEGT.

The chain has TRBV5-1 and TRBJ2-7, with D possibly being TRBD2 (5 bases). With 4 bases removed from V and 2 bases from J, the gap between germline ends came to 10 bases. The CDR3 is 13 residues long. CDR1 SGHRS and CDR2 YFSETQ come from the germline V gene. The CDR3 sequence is CASSLRGTYEQYF. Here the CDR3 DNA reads TGCGCCAGCAGCCTCCGGGGTACCTACGAGCAGTACTTC.

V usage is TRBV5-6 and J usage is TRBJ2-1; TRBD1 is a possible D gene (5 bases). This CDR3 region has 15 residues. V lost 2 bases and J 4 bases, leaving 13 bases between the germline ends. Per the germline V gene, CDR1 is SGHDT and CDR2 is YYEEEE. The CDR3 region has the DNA TGTGCCAGCAGCTTTAGGGGATCAGGGTACAATGAGCAGTTCTTC. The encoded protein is CASSFRGSGYNEQFF.

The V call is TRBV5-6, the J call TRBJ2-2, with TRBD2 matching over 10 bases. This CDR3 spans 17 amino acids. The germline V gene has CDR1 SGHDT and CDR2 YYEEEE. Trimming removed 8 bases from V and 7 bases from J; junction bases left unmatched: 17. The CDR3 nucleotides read TGTGCCAGTGAAGGATCCTCCGGGACTAGCGCCAGCGGGGAGCTGTTTTTT. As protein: CASEGSSGTSASGELFF.

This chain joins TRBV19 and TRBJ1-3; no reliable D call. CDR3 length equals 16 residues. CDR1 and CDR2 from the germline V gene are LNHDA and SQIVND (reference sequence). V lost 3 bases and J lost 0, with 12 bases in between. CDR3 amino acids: CASSIDPPGSGNTIYF. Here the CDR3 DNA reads TGTGCCAGTAGTATCGACCCACCGGGCTCTGGAAACACCATATATTTT.

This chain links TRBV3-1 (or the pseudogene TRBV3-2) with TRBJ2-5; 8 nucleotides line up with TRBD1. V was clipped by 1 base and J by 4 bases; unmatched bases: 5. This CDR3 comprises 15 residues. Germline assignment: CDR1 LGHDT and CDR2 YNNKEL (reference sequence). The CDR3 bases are TGTGCCAGCAGCCAAGGCAGGACAGGGCCAGAGACCCAGTACTTC. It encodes CASSQGRTGPETQYF.

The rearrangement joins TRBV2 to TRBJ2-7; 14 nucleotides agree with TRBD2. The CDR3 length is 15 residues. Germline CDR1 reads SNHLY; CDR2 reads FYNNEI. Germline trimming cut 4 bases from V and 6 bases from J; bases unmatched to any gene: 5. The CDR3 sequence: CASSVGLAGVGEQYF. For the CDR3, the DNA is TGTGCCAGCAGTGTGGGACTAGCGGGGGTAGGCGAGCAGTACTTC.

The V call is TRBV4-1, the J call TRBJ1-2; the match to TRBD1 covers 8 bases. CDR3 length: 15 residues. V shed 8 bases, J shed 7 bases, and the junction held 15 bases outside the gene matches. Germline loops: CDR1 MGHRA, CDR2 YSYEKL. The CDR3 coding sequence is TGCGCCAGCGACTCTCTCCCGGGACAGGTCTCTGGCTACACCTTC. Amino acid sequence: CASDSLPGQVSGYTF.

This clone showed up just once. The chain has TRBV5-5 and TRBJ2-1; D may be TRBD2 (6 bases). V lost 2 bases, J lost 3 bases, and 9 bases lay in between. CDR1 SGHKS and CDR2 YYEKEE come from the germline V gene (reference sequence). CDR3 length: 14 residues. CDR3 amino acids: CASSFAGFYNEQFF. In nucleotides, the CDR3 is TGTGCCAGCAGCTTTGCGGGATTCTACAATGAGCAGTTCTTC. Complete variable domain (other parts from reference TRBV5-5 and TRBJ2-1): DAGVTQSPTHLIKTRGQQVTLRCSPISGHKSVSWYQQVLGQGPQFIFQYYEKEERGRGNFPDRFSARQFPNYSSELNVNALLLGDSALYLCASSFAGFYNEQFFGPGTRLTVL.

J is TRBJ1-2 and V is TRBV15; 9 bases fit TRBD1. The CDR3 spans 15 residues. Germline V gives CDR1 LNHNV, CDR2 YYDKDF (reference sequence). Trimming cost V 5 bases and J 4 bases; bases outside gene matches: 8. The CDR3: CATSWDRDFLYGYTF. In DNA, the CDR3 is TGTGCCACCAGCTGGGACAGGGATTTTCTCTATGGCTACACCTTC.

CDR3 bases: TGTGCCAGCAGCAAGATGGCAGGGTCGACAGATACGCAGTATTTT. Amino acid sequence: CASSKMAGSTDTQYF. This chain uses TRBV7-9 with TRBJ2-3; possible D gene TRBD1, 5 bases. V lost 5 bases, J lost 3 bases, and 15 bases lay in between. CDR1 is SEHNR, CDR2 FQNEAQ, per germline (reference sequence). The CDR3 spans 15 residues.